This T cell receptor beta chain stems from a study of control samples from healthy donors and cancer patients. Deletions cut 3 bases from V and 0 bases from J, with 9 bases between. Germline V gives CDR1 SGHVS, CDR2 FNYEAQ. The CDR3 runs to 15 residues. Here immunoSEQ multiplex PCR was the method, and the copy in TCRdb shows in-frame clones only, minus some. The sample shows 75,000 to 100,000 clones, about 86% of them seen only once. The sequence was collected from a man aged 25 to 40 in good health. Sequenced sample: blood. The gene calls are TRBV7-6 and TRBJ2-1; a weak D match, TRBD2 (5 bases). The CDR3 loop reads CASSFSASSYNEQFF. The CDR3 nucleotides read TGTGCCAGCAGCTTTAGCGCTAGCTCCTACAATGAGCAGTTCTTC.